These T cell receptor beta chains were read from a single sample in a study of blood T cell repertoires in COVID-19. Only in-frame clones appear in the TCRdb table, and some are missing; sequencing was by immunoSEQ multiplex PCR. The repertoire holds about 90,000 clones, about 91% seen once, with around 2.3% in the top ten. The sample comprised peripheral blood. These receptors all stem from a human donor with active COVID-19. The donor label of this sample is uncertain. CDR3s include the opening cysteine and the closing phenylalanine or tryptophan.

v_call: TRBV19
j_call: TRBJ2-7
cdr3_aa: CASSIGQGDHEQHF

v_call: TRBV28
j_call: TRBJ1-2
cdr3_aa: CASSLVAGGLSNYGYTF

v_call: TRBV9
j_call: TRBJ2-3
cdr3_aa: CASSVAGGADTQYF

v_call: TRBV19
j_call: TRBJ2-3
cdr3_aa: CASSMDRGLPTDTQYF

v_call: TRBV11-2
j_call: TRBJ2-1
cdr3_aa: CASSLDHGGGAGEQFF

v_call: TRBV20-1
j_call: TRBJ1-2
cdr3_aa: CSARVDRGQVF

v_call: TRBV5-1
j_call: TRBJ1-2
cdr3_aa: CASSSGQANYGYTF

v_call: TRBV2
j_call: TRBJ2-1
cdr3_aa: CASIWDYPGNNEQFF

v_call: TRBV24-1
j_call: TRBJ2-3
cdr3_aa: CATSDLPSGGAQFGTDTQYF

v_call: TRBV19
j_call: TRBJ2-1
cdr3_aa: CASSLGGASYNEQFF

v_call: TRBV6-7
j_call: TRBJ1-5
cdr3_aa: CASSYLPQGRDF

v_call: TRBV5-4
j_call: TRBJ2-7
cdr3_aa: CASSPGQGAYEQYF

v_call: TRBV6-4
j_call: TRBJ2-3
cdr3_aa: CASSEGETDTQYF

v_call: TRBV3-1/TRBV3-2
j_call: TRBJ2-5
cdr3_aa: CASSQEASLQTQYF

v_call: TRBV5-1
j_call: TRBJ1-2
cdr3_aa: CASTPNEGYYGYTF

v_call: TRBV27
j_call: TRBJ1-2
cdr3_aa: CASTQGAMGGTF

v_call: TRBV7-3
j_call: TRBJ2-1
cdr3_aa: CASSLGDNEQFF

v_call: TRBV2
j_call: TRBJ2-6
cdr3_aa: CASSRKTGAGANVLTF

v_call: TRBV15
j_call: TRBJ1-1
cdr3_aa: CATTGVNTEAFF

v_call: TRBV19
j_call: TRBJ2-7
cdr3_aa: CASSMDGHSYEQYF

v_call: TRBV7-8
j_call: TRBJ1-1
cdr3_aa: CASSPPDRDTEAFF

v_call: TRBV4-2
j_call: TRBJ2-3
cdr3_aa: CASSSVSGGRTDTQYF

v_call: TRBV6-5
j_call: TRBJ1-1
cdr3_aa: CASPMEADTEAFF

v_call: TRBV18
j_call: TRBJ1-5
cdr3_aa: CASSPRGGENQPQHF

v_call: TRBV6-5
j_call: TRBJ1-5
cdr3_aa: CASSLDQPQHF

v_call: TRBV6-1
j_call: TRBJ1-5
cdr3_aa: CASSDANRGRGNQPQHF

v_call: TRBV11-2
j_call: TRBJ1-6
cdr3_aa: CASSTRQRSSSYNSPLHF

v_call: TRBV7-6
j_call: TRBJ2-2
cdr3_aa: CASSPTGGEPGELFF

v_call: TRBV5-6
j_call: TRBJ1-1
cdr3_aa: CASSFSGQGRAFF

v_call: TRBV7-9
j_call: TRBJ2-1
cdr3_aa: CASSLAGGPNEQFF

v_call: TRBV3-1/TRBV3-2
j_call: TRBJ1-2
cdr3_aa: CASSLGGFGYTF

v_call: TRBV28
j_call: TRBJ2-7
cdr3_aa: CASSFGAYEQYF

v_call: TRBV18
j_call: TRBJ2-7
cdr3_aa: CASSPPSGGSYEQYF

v_call: TRBV29-1
j_call: TRBJ1-4
cdr3_aa: CSVSREEKLFF

v_call: TRBV13
j_call: TRBJ2-2
cdr3_aa: CASSLWDRDTGELFF

v_call: TRBV6-5
j_call: TRBJ2-3
cdr3_aa: CASSSGGQGKDTQYF

v_call: TRBV11-3
j_call: TRBJ2-6
cdr3_aa: CASSQGTPSGANVLTF

v_call: TRBV10-3
j_call: TRBJ1-1
cdr3_aa: CAISESGQVNTEAFF

v_call: TRBV2
j_call: TRBJ1-5
cdr3_aa: CASSRRQGAYQPQHF

v_call: TRBV11-2
j_call: TRBJ2-1
cdr3_aa: CASSLSAFSSYNEQFF

v_call: TRBV21-1
j_call: TRBJ1-1
cdr3_aa: CASSQRQSRAFF

v_call: TRBV6-2/TRBV6-3
j_call: TRBJ1-6
cdr3_aa: CASSDRAPYNSPLHF

v_call: TRBV5-1
j_call: TRBJ2-1
cdr3_aa: CASSLFGGSYNEQFF